Presented here are 19 T cell receptor beta chains from one specimen sequenced in a study of T-cell memory formation after mild COVID-19. MiXCR, run by TCRdb on the 5' RACE reads, gives a single entry per CDR3 protein. The table shows about 360,000 distinct CDR3 sequences, with 13% to 15% occurring only once. The specimen sequenced was PBMCs or a T cell subset sorted from them (not recorded which). The origin of the receptors is a man aged 18 to 29 who had mild COVID-19 (a few samples of this study predate the infection). Cell type and time point are not known.

The chain is built from TRBV5-5 and TRBJ2-7, with 7 bases that match TRBD1. CDR3 length: 15 amino acids. Germline CDR1 SGHKS, CDR2 YYEKEE (reference sequence). V lost 4 bases to trimming and J lost 4 bases; unmatched junction nucleotides: 11. The CDR3 nucleotides are TGTGCCAGCAGCATAGTCCGGGACAGTATGTACGAGCAGTACGTC. As protein: CASSIVRDSMYEQYV.

Only a few counts were recorded for this clonotype. This sequence joins TRBV23-1 and TRBJ1-1; a possible D gene is TRBD1 (5 bases). TRBV23-1 is assigned to the ORF class and has an uncertain function. The V and J ends lost 3 bases and 6 bases respectively, with 14 bases between them. The CDR3 consists of 14 residues. The CDR3 here is CASSQTERGPEAFF. The CDR3 DNA sequence: TGCGCCAGCAGTCAGACTGAGAGGGGCCCTGAAGCTTTCTTT.

This sequence joins TRBV10-3 and TRBJ2-7; D unclear. Germline V gene sequence: CDR1 ENHRY, CDR2 SYGVKD. The CDR3 has 13 amino acids. V was cut by 3 bases and J by 1 base, with 7 bases left in between. The CDR3 region is CAISDPFSYEQYV. The CDR3 DNA follows: TGTGCCATCAGTGACCCGTTTTCCTACGAGCAGTACGTC.

The chain joins TRBV4-1 to TRBJ1-2; possible D gene TRBD1, 6 bases. V gave up 1 base and J gave up 4 bases, with 13 bases separating them. Per the germline V gene, CDR1 is MGHRA and CDR2 is YSYEKL. The CDR3 is 15 residues long. The CDR3 region is CASSQGLGGFYGYTF. The CDR3 DNA sequence: TGCGCCAGCAGCCAAGGGTTGGGGGGCTTCTATGGCTACACCTTC.

This clonotype was counted a few times. CDR3 residues: CATAETGNGSEQYV. CDR3 DNA sequence: TGTGCCACCGCCGAAACAGGGAACGGGAGCGAGCAGTACGTC. V gene TRBV7-9 combines with J gene TRBJ2-7; D is perhaps TRBD1 or TRBD2 (6 bases each). Deletions cut 10 bases from V and 6 bases from J, with 22 bases between. The CDR3 length is 14 residues. Germline assignment: CDR1 SEHNR and CDR2 FQNEAQ (reference sequence).

For the CDR3, the DNA is TGCGCCAGCAGCAACACCGGGGGGTGCGATGAGCAGTTCTTC. It codes for CASSNTGGCDEQFF. V gene TRBV5-1 combines with J gene TRBJ2-1; 7 positions agree with TRBD2. The CDR3 has 14 residues. V was pared by 4 bases and J by 8 bases, with 9 bases of the junction left unmatched. Germline V gene data show CDR1 as SGHRS and CDR2 as YFSETQ.

This clonotype has a handful of counts. The CDR3 bases are TGTGCCAGCAGTAATCGAGAGAGGGACTACAATTACGAGCAGTACGTC. Translated, it gives CASSNRERDYNYEQYV. The genes are TRBV6-6 and TRBJ2-7; TRBD2 matches 7 bases. Per the germline V gene, CDR1 is MNHNY and CDR2 is SVGAGI (reference sequence). CDR3 size: 16 residues. J was trimmed by 4 bases and V by 5 bases; bases with no gene match: 14.

The rearrangement uses TRBV19 and TRBJ1-2; a weak D match, TRBD1 (5 bases). This CDR3 region has 13 residues. The germline gives CDR1 LNHDA, CDR2 SQIVND (reference sequence). V was clipped by 7 bases and J by 6 bases, with 15 bases between them. CDR3 sequence reads: CASTNPGVDGYTF. CDR3 in DNA: TGTGCCAGTACCAACCCGGGGGTCGATGGCTACACCTTC.

This clonotype was counted ten times or more. The genes are TRBV7-9 and TRBJ2-2; D may be TRBD1 or TRBD2 (7 bases each). CDR1 SEHNR and CDR2 FQNEAQ come from the germline V gene (reference sequence). V lost 5 bases, J lost 3 bases, and 16 bases lay in between. This CDR3 is 16 amino acids long. The CDR3 DNA sequence: TGTGCCAGCAGCCCCGCCAGGGGGGGACACACCGGGGAGCTGTTTTTT. Residues: CASSPARGGHTGELFF. Supplemented by reference TRBV7-9 and TRBJ2-2, the full variable domain reads DTGVSQNPRHKITKRGQNVTFRCDPISEHNRLYWYRQTLGQGPEFLTYFQNEAQLEKSRLLSDRFSAERPKGSFSTLEIQRTEQGDSAMYLCASSPARGGHTGELFFGEGSRLTVL.

This clonotype was seen only a few times. The V and J genes are TRBV25-1 and TRBJ2-5, with D perhaps TRBD1 or TRBD2 (5 bases each). Per germline, CDR1 MGHDK and CDR2 SYGVNS. The length of the CDR3 is 16 residues. Trimming left V 1 base short and J 4 bases short, with 16 bases between. For the CDR3, the DNA is TGTGCCAGCAGTGAATTAGGGCAGGGCGAGGGAGAGACCCAGTACTTC. It translates to CASSELGQGEGETQYF.

The chain has TRBV20-1 and TRBJ1-5, with 10 nucleotides matching TRBD1. CDR3 size: 15 residues. CDR1 and CDR2 from the germline V gene are DFQATT and SNEGSKA (reference sequence). The DNA of the CDR3 is TGCAGCCTTACTCCGGGACAGGGGAACACTCAGCCCCAGCATTTT. Protein: CSLTPGQGNTQPQHF.

There are a few counts of this clonotype. V usage is TRBV6-1 and J usage is TRBJ1-1; a possible D gene is TRBD1 (6 bases). The CDR3 extends over 16 amino acids. V shed 5 bases and J shed 1 base, with 17 bases lying between them. The germline gives CDR1 MNHNS, CDR2 SASEGT. For the CDR3, the DNA is TGTGCCAGCAGTCGGACATTGGACAGATCGAACACTGAAGCTTTCTTT. This gives the protein CASSRTLDRSNTEAFF.

This clonotype was seen more than once but under ten times. V and J are TRBV7-7 and TRBJ2-3; 10 nucleotides match TRBD2. The CDR3 length is 15 residues. Germline loops: CDR1 SSHAT, CDR2 FNYEAQ (reference sequence). V dropped 5 bases and J dropped 4; count of bases not matched to a gene: 6. The CDR3 is CASSPAGGRSDTQYF. The CDR3 nucleotides read TGTGCCAGCAGCCCAGCGGGGGGGCGATCAGATACGCAGTATTTT.

This chain connects TRBV7-9 to TRBJ2-7; tentatively, D is TRBD1 (6 bases). CDR1 is SEHNR and CDR2 is FQNEAQ in the germline V gene (reference sequence). Trimming removed 5 bases from V and 0 bases from J, with 20 bases in between. This CDR3 is 17 amino acids long. The CDR3, as DNA: TGTGCCAGCAGCAAACTCGCCCAGACAGGCAACTCCTACGAGCAGTACTTC. Amino acid sequence: CASSKLAQTGNSYEQYF.

This clonotype was seen only a few times. The chain is built from TRBV12-3 or TRBV12-4 and TRBJ1-1; D is perhaps TRBD1 (5 bases). Deletions cut 4 bases from V and 4 bases from J, with 16 bases between. CDR3 size: 15 residues. CDR3 DNA sequence: TGTGCCAGCAGTTCATCGACCCGAGGGACCACTGAAGCTTTCTTT. The encoded protein is CASSSSTRGTTEAFF.

The chain carries TRBV12-3 or TRBV12-4 and TRBJ1-1; perhaps TRBD1 as D (5 bases). The germline V and J ends were trimmed by 7 bases and 1 base, with 13 bases remaining between them. The CDR3 extends over 14 amino acids. The CDR3 is CASTPPQGNTEAFF. The CDR3 nucleotides are TGTGCCAGCACTCCCCCCCAGGGGAACACTGAAGCTTTCTTT.

This clonotype was counted only a few times. This chain links TRBV29-1 with TRBJ2-5; either TRBD1 or TRBD2 may supply D (6 bases each). V was clipped by 6 bases and J by 5 bases, with 16 bases between them. There are 13 residues in the CDR3. Germline V CDR1 and CDR2: SQVTM, ANQGSEA. CDR3 loop: CSVEKGGWETQYF. The DNA for the CDR3 is TGCAGCGTCGAGAAGGGGGGCTGGGAGACCCAGTACTTC.

This clonotype has only a few counts. The chain carries TRBV5-1 and TRBJ1-1; 7 positions match TRBD1. The CDR3 is 14 amino acids. Trimming removed 0 bases from V and 11 bases from J; junction bases left unmatched: 10. Per germline, CDR1 SGHRS and CDR2 YFSETQ. The CDR3 region is CASSLGLQTGMAFF. DNA of the CDR3: TGCGCCAGCAGCTTGGGCCTCCAGACAGGGATGGCTTTCTTT. The full variable domain, in which reference TRBV5-1 and TRBJ1-1 provide the parts outside the CDR3, is KAGVTQTPRYLIKTRGQQVTLSCSPISGHRSVSWYQQTPGQGLQFLFEYFSETQRNKGNFPGRFSGRQFSNSRSEMNVSTLELGDSALYLCASSLGLQTGMAFFGQGTRLTVV.

This clonotype was detected a few times. This chain uses TRBV12-3 or TRBV12-4 with TRBJ2-5; no reliable D call. Between the trimmed V and J ends, which lost 4 bases and 9 bases, there was a span of 9 bases. The CDR3 spans 11 residues. The chain's CDR3 is CASSYRRAQYF. In DNA form, the CDR3 reads TGTGCCAGCAGTTATCGCCGTGCCCAGTACTTC.